These T cell receptor beta chains were read from a single sample in a study of shared clonotypes between healthy human individuals. Assay used: immunoSEQ multiplex PCR; TCRdb lists only in-frame clones, some missing. The profile shows approximately 700,000 clones, roughly 73% of them singletons. Specimen: memory CD4+ T cells sorted from blood. The receptors were gathered from a woman in her thirties in good health. CDR3s include the opening cysteine and the closing phenylalanine or tryptophan. Each record gives: D gene, clone size, J gene, V gene, CDR3 DNA, CDR3 protein. D genes are given only for firm matches. Clone size is given for some rows only: seen once, a few or many times, or a class if the clone is expanded.

D: -; size: -; J: TRBJ2-7; V: TRBV6-5; DNA: TGTGCCAGCACCCGTTCCGGGACAGCGGGCCACGAGCAGTACTTC; CDR3: CASTRSGTAGHEQYF
D: -; size: -; J: TRBJ1-2; V: TRBV6-1; DNA: TGTGCCAGCAGTGATCCGAGGGGGAAAGCTAACTATGGCTACACCTTC; CDR3: CASSDPRGKANYGYTF
D: -; size: -; J: TRBJ2-5; V: TRBV15; DNA: TGTGCCACCAGCAGAGATCGGTTGAGGGGCATAGCTGGGACCCAGTACTTC; CDR3: CATSRDRLRGIAGTQYF
D: TRBD1; size: few; J: TRBJ2-7; V: TRBV10-1; DNA: TGCGCCAGCCGAAGTACAGGGGGCGAGCAGTACTTC; CDR3: CASRSTGGEQYF
D: -; size: few; J: TRBJ2-3; V: TRBV19; DNA: TGTGCCAGTAGTCTTCGGATAAGCCGTGGATTTACAGATACGCAGTATTTT; CDR3: CASSLRISRGFTDTQYF
D: -; size: many; J: TRBJ2-7; V: TRBV11-2; DNA: TGTGCCAGCAGCGCACTGGCTGCCTCCTACGAGCAGTACTTC; CDR3: CASSALAASYEQYF
D: -; size: -; J: TRBJ2-7; V: TRBV6-1; DNA: TGTGCCAGCAGTCTCCGTCGGGGTTACGAGCAGTACTTC; CDR3: CASSLRRGYEQYF
D: -; size: -; J: TRBJ1-1; V: TRBV7-9; DNA: TGTGCCAGCAGCATAAAGCCCGCCGGGCACACTGAAGCTTTCTTT; CDR3: CASSIKPAGHTEAFF
D: TRBD2; size: -; J: TRBJ2-7; V: TRBV7-2; DNA: TGTGCCAGCGCCGCCGGGACTAGCGGCGAGCAGTACTTC; CDR3: CASAAGTSGEQYF
D: TRBD1; size: -; J: TRBJ2-7; V: TRBV25-1; DNA: TGTGCCAGCAGTATGGGACAGGGCCCCTACGAGCAGTACTTC; CDR3: CASSMGQGPYEQYF
D: -; size: few; J: TRBJ1-1; V: TRBV5-1; DNA: TGCGCCAGCGGGATAGGAAACTCCCTCATGAACACTGAAGCTTTCTTT; CDR3: CASGIGNSLMNTEAFF
D: TRBD2; size: -; J: TRBJ2-1; V: TRBV6-1; DNA: TGTGCCAGCAGTGTATCAGCGGGAGGTTCCTACAATGAGCAGTTCTTC; CDR3: CASSVSAGGSYNEQFF
D: -; size: -; J: TRBJ1-5; V: TRBV30; DNA: TGTGCCTGGGGGCATAACAGGGACAATCAGCCCCAGCATTTT; CDR3: CAWGHNRDNQPQHF
D: TRBD1; size: -; J: TRBJ1-3; V: TRBV11-1; DNA: TGTGCCAGCAGCCAGAGACAGGGGACGGACACCATATATTTT; CDR3: CASSQRQGTDTIYF
D: TRBD1; size: -; J: TRBJ1-5; V: TRBV6-1; DNA: TGTGCCAGCAAAGGGGGCCGTTATAGCAATCAGCCCCAGCATTTT; CDR3: CASKGGRYSNQPQHF
D: -; size: -; J: TRBJ2-5; V: TRBV27; DNA: TGTGCCAGGACGCCCGGGACGGCCGCGAACCAAGAGACCCAGTACTTC; CDR3: CARTPGTAANQETQYF
D: -; size: many; J: TRBJ1-2; V: TRBV27; DNA: TGTGCCAGCAAGGCCAGCGAATACTATGGCTACACCTTC; CDR3: CASKASEYYGYTF
D: -; size: -; J: TRBJ1-2; V: TRBV30; DNA: TGTGCCTGGAGTGGACAGAGTATCAGGGGCGGACGAGATGGCTACACCTTC; CDR3: CAWSGQSIRGGRDGYTF
D: -; size: -; J: TRBJ1-2; V: TRBV29-1; DNA: TGCAGCGTTCGACCGGGTGCAGGACGGGATGGCTACACCTTC; CDR3: CSVRPGAGRDGYTF
D: -; size: -; J: TRBJ2-7; V: TRBV19; DNA: TGTGCCAGTAGTGCACTAGCAGCCGGCTACGAGCAGTACTTC; CDR3: CASSALAAGYEQYF
D: -; size: -; J: TRBJ2-2; V: TRBV6-5; DNA: TGTGCCAGCAGTTATATAGGGAACACCGGGGAGCTGTTTTTT; CDR3: CASSYIGNTGELFF
D: TRBD2; size: -; J: TRBJ2-1; V: TRBV7-2; DNA: TGTGCCAGCAGCACGTACGAAGCGGGAGACGCCCATGAGCAGTTCTTC; CDR3: CASSTYEAGDAHEQFF
D: -; size: -; J: TRBJ2-3; V: TRBV5-1; DNA: TGCGCCAGCAGCTTGGTAGGACAGAGTACGCAGTATTTT; CDR3: CASSLVGQSTQYF
D: TRBD1; size: -; J: TRBJ1-4; V: TRBV28; DNA: TGTGCCAGCAGTCCTCGTTGGAAGGGGGCGGAGAAACTGTTTTTT; CDR3: CASSPRWKGAEKLFF
D: -; size: -; J: TRBJ1-3; V: TRBV5-1; DNA: TGCGCCAGCAGCTTGCCCCCAGGGGCCTCTGGAAACACCATATATTTT; CDR3: CASSLPPGASGNTIYF
D: TRBD1; size: -; J: TRBJ2-5; V: TRBV2; DNA: TGTGCCAGCAGCCAAACGAGACAGGGGCCGTATCTACACCAAGAGACCCAGTACTTC; CDR3: CASSQTRQGPYLHQETQYF
D: TRBD1; size: -; J: TRBJ2-1; V: TRBV11-2; DNA: TGTGCCAGCAGCCTAATCGACAGGGTCCCGTACAATGAGCAGTTCTTC; CDR3: CASSLIDRVPYNEQFF
D: TRBD2; size: -; J: TRBJ2-2; V: TRBV10-3; DNA: TGTGCCATACCCACGGAGCGGGGGGCGCCAACCGGGGAGCTGTTTTTT; CDR3: CAIPTERGAPTGELFF
D: -; size: -; J: TRBJ1-2; V: TRBV11-2; DNA: TGTGCCAGCAGCTTAGATTTCCGGGGGAGGGTCGGCTATGGCTACACCTTC; CDR3: CASSLDFRGRVGYGYTF
D: -; size: -; J: TRBJ1-4; V: TRBV6-6; DNA: TGTGCCAGCAACCGTTGGGAGAATGAAAAACTGTTTTTT; CDR3: CASNRWENEKLFF
D: TRBD1; size: once; J: TRBJ1-1; V: TRBV6-1; DNA: TGTGCCAGCTCCAGGGCAGGGGGCCACACTGAAGCTTTCTTT; CDR3: CASSRAGGHTEAFF
D: -; size: few; J: TRBJ1-2; V: TRBV20-1; DNA: TGCAGTGCGTCCGGGAATGGCTACACCTTC; CDR3: CSASGNGYTF
D: -; size: -; J: TRBJ1-2; V: TRBV18; DNA: TGTGCCAGCTCACAGACCAAGGACAGCCCCATGGGCTACACCTTC; CDR3: CASSQTKDSPMGYTF
D: -; size: -; J: TRBJ2-6; V: TRBV2; DNA: TGTGCCAGCAGTGGGAGGGCTGGGGCCAACGTCCTGACTTTC; CDR3: CASSGRAGANVLTF
D: TRBD2; size: -; J: TRBJ2-1; V: TRBV7-8; DNA: TGTGCCAGCAGCTCAGCGGGAGTGAGGTATGAGCAGTTCTTC; CDR3: CASSSAGVRYEQFF
D: -; size: -; J: TRBJ2-5; V: TRBV7-7; DNA: TGTGCCAGCAGCTCCCAACTAGCAGGAGAGACCCAGTACTTC; CDR3: CASSSQLAGETQYF
D: -; size: -; J: TRBJ1-1; V: TRBV4-1; DNA: TGCGCCAGCAGCCAAGCCGGGGCGATCACTGAAGCTTTCTTT; CDR3: CASSQAGAITEAFF
D: TRBD1; size: -; J: TRBJ2-1; V: TRBV28; DNA: TGTGCCAGCAGAAACAGGGGTAGGGATGAGCAGTTCTTC; CDR3: CASRNRGRDEQFF
D: -; size: -; J: TRBJ1-1; V: TRBV7-2; DNA: TGTGCCAGCAGCCCAGACTTCTTTTTAGGGGCTGAAGCTTTCTTT; CDR3: CASSPDFFLGAEAFF
D: TRBD1; size: -; J: TRBJ1-1; V: TRBV25-1; DNA: TGTGCCAGCAAACGAACCGGGACAGGGAACACTGAAGCTTTCTTT; CDR3: CASKRTGTGNTEAFF
D: -; size: -; J: TRBJ2-6; V: TRBV5-1; DNA: TGCGCCAGCAGCTTGGCGTCTGGGGCCAACGTCCTGACTTTC; CDR3: CASSLASGANVLTF
D: -; size: many; J: TRBJ1-5; V: TRBV15; DNA: TGTGCCACCAGCAGCCGCCAGGGGATGAGGATACAGGATCAGCCCCAGCATTTT; CDR3: CATSSRQGMRIQDQPQHF
D: -; size: -; J: TRBJ2-5; V: TRBV6-1; DNA: TGTGCCAGCAGTGAATTTTTTTTGGGGGGAGAGACCCAGTACTTC; CDR3: CASSEFFLGGETQYF
D: -; size: -; J: TRBJ2-7; V: TRBV7-9; DNA: TGTGCCAGCAGCCCCCGGGGAGACTCCTACGAGCAGTACTTC; CDR3: CASSPRGDSYEQYF
D: -; size: few; J: TRBJ2-1; V: TRBV2; DNA: TGTGCCAGCTCCCCTACCGGACTGTCACAGTTCTTC; CDR3: CASSPTGLSQFF
D: -; size: -; J: TRBJ1-1; V: TRBV2; DNA: TGTGCCAGCCGAATCCAGGGGACTCGAACGACTGAAGCTTTCTTT; CDR3: CASRIQGTRTTEAFF
D: -; size: -; J: TRBJ1-5; V: TRBV20-1; DNA: TGCAGTTCGAACCCACTGGGGCCCCAGCATTTT; CDR3: CSSNPLGPQHF
D: -; size: -; J: TRBJ1-1; V: TRBV7-2; DNA: TGTGCCAGCAGCTCGTACACAGGGCGCACTGAAGCTTTCTTT; CDR3: CASSSYTGRTEAFF
D: -; size: -; J: TRBJ2-1; V: TRBV28; DNA: TGTGCCAGCAGGCAGGAAAGCTCCTACAATGAGCAGTTCTTC; CDR3: CASRQESSYNEQFF
D: -; size: -; J: TRBJ2-7; V: TRBV6-1; DNA: TGTGCCAGCAGTTCCCGTTTCAGCGGGACAGACGAGCAGTACTTC; CDR3: CASSSRFSGTDEQYF
D: -; size: once; J: TRBJ1-6; V: TRBV6-5; DNA: TGTGCCAGCAGTTACTCGATCGGGAAGTATTCACCCCTCCACTTT; CDR3: CASSYSIGKYSPLHF
D: -; size: -; J: TRBJ2-3; V: TRBV27; DNA: TGTGCCAGCAGTCGGGGAGAGTGGGGAGAAGATACGCAGTATTTT; CDR3: CASSRGEWGEDTQYF
D: -; size: few; J: TRBJ2-7; V: TRBV2; DNA: TGTGCCAGCAGTGCCTTCGCGGGCACCTACGAGCAGTACTTC; CDR3: CASSAFAGTYEQYF
D: -; size: -; J: TRBJ1-1; V: TRBV11-2; DNA: TGTGCCAGCAGCCCCGGGCGGAGGCAGCTGGCTTTCTTT; CDR3: CASSPGRRQLAFF
D: -; size: -; J: TRBJ1-2; V: TRBV4-1; DNA: TGCGCCAGCAGCCAAGACTTCAGTTTACGGACAAGAGGCCCAAACTATGGCTACACCTTC; CDR3: CASSQDFSLRTRGPNYGYTF